This TCR beta chain derives from a study of cytomegalovirus exposure and HLA in healthy donors. Study conclusions and caveats: Earlier findings revealed that most TCR beta V segments proved productive either about 87% or about 30% of the time. The HLA-A and HLA-B alleles of most subjects were reportedly predicted accurately from TCR beta sequences. Through in vitro validation, three CMV-associated chains were shown to be specific for CMV antigens. Later on, an analysis tied under 20,000 TCR beta sequences to HLA alleles at 0.05 false discovery rate.

The CDR3 is made up of 12 amino acids. CDR1 PRHDT and CDR2 FYEKMQ come from the germline V gene (reference sequence). Concerning this clone: What it binds is unknown.

The PCR made use of 60 Vbeta and 13 Jbeta primers. The protocol was immunoSEQ multiplex PCR, while the TCRdb copy is restricted to in-frame clones and leaves out a portion. This repertoire shows about 280,000 clones, around 90% found once; its top ten account for 2% to 3%. The receptor's source is a young woman in good health and CMV-seronegative. V usage is TRBV13 and J usage is TRBJ2-5; a weak D match, TRBD2 (5 bases). TRBJ2-7 matches the DNA end more closely, so the J call is doubtful. What was sequenced was PBMCs. The CDR3 nucleotides read TGTGCCAGCAGCGCGGACTGGCGCGAGCAGTACTTC. Translating gives CASSADWREQYF.